The subject of this entry is one TCR beta chain. Trimming left V 1 base short and J 5 bases short, with 12 bases between. Germline lookup yields CDR1 SGHDT and CDR2 YYEEEE. This CDR3 has 15 amino acids. Method: immunoSEQ multiplex PCR; TCRdb's copy keeps in-frame clones and lacks some. The sample lists approximately 100,000 clones; about nine tenths were seen once. The data belong to a study of cytomegalovirus exposure and HLA in healthy donors. Sequencing was carried out using PBMCs. V and J are TRBV5-6 and TRBJ2-2; the D gene is possibly TRBD1 (5 bases). This TCR was recovered from a woman under 30 in good health and CMV-seronegative. DNA for the CDR3: TGTGCCAGCAGCTTGCTTGGGCAGGGTACCGGGGAGCTGTTTTTT. It is translated as CASSLLGQGTGELFF. Based on the CDR3 plus reference TRBV5-6 and TRBJ2-2, the full variable domain is DAGVTQSPTHLIKTRGQQVTLRCSPKSGHDTVSWYQQALGQGPQFIFQYYEEEERQRGNFPDRFSGHQFPNYSSELNVNALLLGDSALYLCASSLLGQGTGELFFGEGSRLTVL.